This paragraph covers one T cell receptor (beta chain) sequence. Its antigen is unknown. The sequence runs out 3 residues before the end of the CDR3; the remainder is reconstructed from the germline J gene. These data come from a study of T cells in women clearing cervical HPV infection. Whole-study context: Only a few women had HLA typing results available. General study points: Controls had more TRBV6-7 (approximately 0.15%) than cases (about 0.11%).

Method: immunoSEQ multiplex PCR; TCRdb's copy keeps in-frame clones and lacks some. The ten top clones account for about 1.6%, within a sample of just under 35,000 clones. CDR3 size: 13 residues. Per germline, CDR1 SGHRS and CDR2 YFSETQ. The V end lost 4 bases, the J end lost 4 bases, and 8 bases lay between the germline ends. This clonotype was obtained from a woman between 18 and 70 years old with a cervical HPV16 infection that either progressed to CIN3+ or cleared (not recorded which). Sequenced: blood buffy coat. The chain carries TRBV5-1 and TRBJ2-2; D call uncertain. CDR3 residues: CASSRISTGELFF. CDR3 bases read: TGCGCCAGCAGCCGTATTAGCACCGGGGAG.